This TCR beta chain was identified during a study of cytomegalovirus exposure and HLA in healthy donors. As for the study in general: From donors who were HLA-typed, an early data release held about 89 million unique TCRs.

In the PCR, 60 Vbeta and 13 Jbeta primers were used. TCRdb's copy holds only in-frame clones and misses some; the assay was immunoSEQ multiplex PCR. The sample includes some 140,000 clones, roughly 77% seen only once; the top ten take over 3%. Study-wide results and caveats: A missense variant in DCLRE1C was later tied to TCR beta V- and J-gene trimming. Likely technical artifact: a cluster of highly shared sequence variants.

Note on this clone: Its target is not known.

CDR3 length equals 15 residues. Germline CDR1 is MNHGY and CDR2 is SAAAGT. V dropped 0 bases and J dropped 12 bases, with 21 bases sitting between them. The chain recombines TRBV6-8 with TRBJ2-7; a possible D gene is TRBD1 (6 bases). The sequencing input was PBMCs. The receptor comes from a female donor in good health and CMV-seronegative. The CDR3 coding sequence is TGTGCCAGCAGTTACTCTCGGACAATCAGGCAGGGGCCGTACTTC. It codes for CASSYSRTIRQGPYF.